This T cell receptor (beta chain) came from a study of cytomegalovirus exposure and HLA in healthy donors. Study context: Drawn from HLA-typed donors, approximately 86 million unique TCRs were held in an early data release. Study conclusions and caveats: Most subjects' HLA-A and HLA-B alleles were reportedly predicted from TCR beta sequences.

Germline V CDR1 and CDR2: LGHNA, YNFKEQ. The V and J ends lost 4 bases and 6 bases, in that order; junction bases with no gene match: 3. The CDR3 loop spans 15 amino acids. About this clone itself: Its target is not known.

PCR amplification relied on 60 Vbeta primers (plus 13 Jbeta primers). The method was immunoSEQ multiplex PCR; TCRdb's version includes in-frame clones alone and lacks a portion of them. Altogether about 94,000 clones are present, about 80% being singletons, with the ten largest covering 10%. Sequenced: PBMCs. This chain links TRBV4-2 with TRBJ2-1; 13 bases agree with TRBD2. The receptor was isolated from a human donor in good health. The chain's CDR3 is CASSPGTSGANEQFF. The CDR3 DNA is TGTGCCAGCAGCCCTGGGACTAGCGGGGCCAATGAGCAGTTCTTC.